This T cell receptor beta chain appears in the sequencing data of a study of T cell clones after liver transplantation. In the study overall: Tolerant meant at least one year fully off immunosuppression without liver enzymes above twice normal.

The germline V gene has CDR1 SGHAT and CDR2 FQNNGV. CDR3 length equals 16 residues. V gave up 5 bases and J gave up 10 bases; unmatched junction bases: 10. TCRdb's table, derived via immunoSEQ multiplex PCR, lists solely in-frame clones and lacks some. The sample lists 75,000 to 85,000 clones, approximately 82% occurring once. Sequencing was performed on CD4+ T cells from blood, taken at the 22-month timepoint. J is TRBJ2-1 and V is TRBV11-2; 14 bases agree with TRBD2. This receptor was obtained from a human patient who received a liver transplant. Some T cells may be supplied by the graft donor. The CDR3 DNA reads TGTGCCAGCAGCCTCTCCCAGACTAGCGGGAGGGGGGAGCAGTTCTTC. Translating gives CASSLSQTSGRGEQFF.